Listed below are T cell receptor beta chains from one sample, sequenced in a study of blood T cell repertoires in COVID-19. Some clones are missing from TCRdb's copy, which holds only in-frame ones; the method was immunoSEQ multiplex PCR. In the table there are about 50,000 clones, about 82% of which are singletons. The sample taken for sequencing was peripheral blood. These receptors all stem from a man older than 75 with active COVID-19. Each CDR3 is given with its conserved first and last residue. D genes are given only for firm matches. Some rows have no size entry. The others give once, few or many, or a class for an expanded clone.

CDR3	DNA	D	size	V	length	J
CASCPGVAEAFF	TGTGCCAGCTGTCCAGGGGTGGCTGAAGCTTTCTTT	-	-	TRBV6-5	12	TRBJ1-1
CASRLLPYSNQPQHF	TGTGCCAGCCGACTTTTACCCTATAGCAATCAGCCCCAGCATTTT	-	-	TRBV6-5	15	TRBJ1-5
CASSEGTAESFF	TGTGCCAGCAGTGAAGGGACAGCGGAATCTTTCTTT	-	medium-sized	TRBV2	12	TRBJ1-1
CASSFGTGRYSNQPQHF	TGTGCCAGCAGTTTTGGGACAGGGAGGTATAGCAATCAGCCCCAGCATTTT	TRBD1	-	TRBV28	17	TRBJ1-5
CASSPCSLGGNIGTNEKLFF	TGTGCCAGCAGCCCCTGCTCCTTGGGGGGTAACATAGGAACTAATGAAAAACTGTTTTTT	-	-	TRBV3-1/TRBV3-2	20	TRBJ1-4
CAWSPTSGRYETQYF	TGTGCCTGGAGTCCGACTAGCGGTAGATATGAGACCCAGTACTTC	TRBD2	-	TRBV30	15	TRBJ2-5
CASSSGGANVLTF	TGTGCCAGCAGCTCCGGGGGGGCCAACGTCCTGACTTTC	-	once	TRBV13	13	TRBJ2-6
CASSLEGSTDTQYF	TGTGCCAGCAGCCTAGAGGGGAGCACAGATACGCAGTATTTT	-	once	TRBV7-9	14	TRBJ2-3
CASSPKVGQGVETQYF	TGTGCCAGCAGCCCCAAGGTGGGACAGGGGGTTGAGACCCAGTACTTC	TRBD1	-	TRBV2	16	TRBJ2-5
CASSPDSSGNTIYF	TGTGCCAGCTCACCCGACAGCTCTGGAAACACCATATATTTT	-	-	TRBV18	14	TRBJ1-3
CASSPLAGGLNEQFF	TGTGCCAGCTCACCGCTAGCGGGAGGGCTTAATGAGCAGTTCTTC	TRBD2	-	TRBV18	15	TRBJ2-1
CSASPGLGIADQYF	TGCAGTGCTAGTCCAGGGTTGGGGATTGCCGATCAGTACTTC	-	-	TRBV20-1	14	TRBJ2-7